The source of this T cell receptor (beta chain) is a study of cytomegalovirus exposure and HLA in healthy donors. The study's findings and limits: TRBV6-2, TRBV6-3 and some other V segments were excluded as indistinguishable. HLA allele associations emerged for roughly 16,000 TCR beta sequences in a later analysis, at 0.05 false discovery rate. It has been reported that TCR beta sequences accurately predicted the HLA-A and HLA-B alleles of most subjects.

Trimming removed 6 bases from V and 7 bases from J, with 7 bases in between. CDR1 and CDR2 from the germline V gene are MNHEY and SVGAGI. The CDR3 extends over 11 amino acids. A remark on this clone: The target antigen is unknown.

PCR primers comprised 60 Vbeta and 13 Jbeta primers. Generated by immunoSEQ multiplex PCR, the TCRdb table keeps only in-frame clones and is missing some. Of more than 130,000 clones in the sample, 75% to 80% were seen once. This sequence was found in a woman between 50 and 59 years old in good health and CMV-seronegative. Sample: PBMCs. The chain has TRBV6-5 and TRBJ2-1; tentatively, D is TRBD2 (5 bases). CDR3 sequence: CASRRENEQFF. CDR3 DNA: TGTGCCAGCAGGAGGGAAAATGAGCAGTTCTTC.